These 27 T cell receptor beta chains came from one sample sequenced in a study of shared clonotypes between healthy human individuals. Assay: immunoSEQ multiplex PCR; the TCRdb copy retains only in-frame clones and omits some. The sample holds about 530,000 clones, almost 80% seen once. What was sequenced was PBMCs. The origin of the receptors is a woman between 35 and 50 years old in good health. Some clones in this sample may be carry-over from other donors' samples.

V is TRBV29-1 and J is TRBJ1-3, with D tentatively TRBD1 (5 bases). Trimming cost V 7 bases and J 0 bases, with 7 bases left between them. CDR3 size: 12 residues. Germline assignment: CDR1 SQVTM and CDR2 ANQGSEA. This chain's CDR3 is CSATASGNTIYF. CDR3 in DNA: TGCAGCGCGACAGCCTCTGGAAACACCATATATTTT.

The genes are TRBV5-6 and TRBJ2-5, with TRBD2 matching over 9 bases. V shed 4 bases and J 2 bases; nucleotides not matched to a gene: 12. The CDR3 loop spans 17 amino acids. Per germline, CDR1 SGHDT and CDR2 YYEEEE. The CDR3 DNA is TGTGCCAGCAGCCGCCTGACGGTGCGGGAGGGACAAGAGACCCAGTACTTC. It translates to CASSRLTVREGQETQYF.

Remarks on this clone: Other DNA variants within this sample encode the same CDR3. This sequence joins TRBV4-2 and TRBJ2-7; weak D call: TRBD1 (5 bases). The V and J ends lost 0 bases and 6 bases respectively, with 9 bases between them. Germline CDR1 reads LGHNA; CDR2 reads YNFKEQ. The CDR3 length is 13 residues. This CDR3 is CASSQDRVGEQYF. The CDR3 nucleotides are TGTGCCAGCAGCCAAGACAGGGTGGGCGAGCAGTACTTC.

The chain has TRBV5-5 and TRBJ1-1; D gene unclear. The germline CDR1 and CDR2 sequences are SGHKS and YYEKEE (reference sequence). Trimming removed 3 bases from V and 4 bases from J, with 13 bases in between. CDR3 size: 14 residues. CDR3: CASSYPVVSTEAFF. The CDR3 nucleotides are TGTGCCAGCAGCTACCCCGTAGTATCCACTGAAGCTTTCTTT.

The chain recombines TRBV6-1 with TRBJ1-3; D is uncertain. V dropped 1 base and J dropped 4 bases, with 5 bases sitting between them. The CDR3 runs 13 residues. Germline V gives CDR1 MNHNS, CDR2 SASEGT. In DNA, the CDR3 is TGTGCCAGCAGTGAAGTACAAGGAAACACCATATATTTT. Residues: CASSEVQGNTIYF.

This chain connects TRBV11-2 to TRBJ2-7; 9 nucleotides line up with TRBD2. This CDR3 is 13 amino acids long. The germline V gene has CDR1 SGHAT and CDR2 FQNNGV. The junction had 4 bases not matched to a gene; V was cut back by 5 bases and J by 5 bases. As DNA, the CDR3 is TGTGCCAGCAGCCTGGGACTAGCTGACGAGCAGTACTTC. The encoded protein is CASSLGLADEQYF.

The chain combines TRBV10-1 with TRBJ2-7; D is unclear. Trimming cost V 0 bases and J 2 bases, with 5 bases left between them. Germline assignment: CDR1 WNHNN and CDR2 SYGVQD (reference sequence). The CDR3 consists of 13 residues. The CDR3 nucleotides are TGCGCCAGCAGTGAGTCCCTGACCTACGAGCAGTACTTC. Its protein product is CASSESLTYEQYF.

This chain joins TRBV11-3 and TRBJ2-3; D not resolved. Germline CDR1 reads SGHNT; CDR2 reads YENEEA. The CDR3 is 16 amino acids. V was cut by 8 bases and J by 2 bases, with 20 bases left in between. The CDR3 coding sequence is TGTGCCAGCCAATTTTTAAGAAGGAAAGACACAGATACGCAGTATTTT. Its protein product is CASQFLRRKDTDTQYF.

This clone showed up just a few times. The chain recombines TRBV28 with TRBJ2-1; 14 positions match TRBD2. Germline CDR1 reads MDHEN; CDR2 reads SYDVKM. This CDR3 has 15 amino acids. The trim removed 5 bases at V and 12 bases at J, leaving 9 bases unmatched. CDR3 DNA sequence: TGTGCCAGCAGTCCAACGACTAGCGGGAGGGCCGGGCAGTTCTTC. The encoded protein is CASSPTTSGRAGQFF.

The CDR3 DNA sequence: TGTGCCAGCGGATCCGGGGGTGGGTGGGGAGAGACCCAGTACTTC. Its protein product is CASGSGGGWGETQYF. The rearrangement links TRBV5-4 to TRBJ2-5, with a tentative D call TRBD2 (6 bases). V shed 7 bases and J shed 4 bases, with 20 bases lying between them. The CDR3 runs 15 residues. Germline lookup yields CDR1 SGHNT and CDR2 YYREEE (reference sequence).

The chain combines TRBV6-1 with TRBJ2-5; D ambiguous. V gave up 5 bases and J gave up 9 bases, with 10 bases separating them. This CDR3 comprises 11 residues. Germline CDR1 MNHNS, CDR2 SASEGT. In DNA form, the CDR3 reads TGTGCCAGCAGTCTCGGGTCAGCCCAGTACTTC. As protein: CASSLGSAQYF.

The gene calls are TRBV27 and TRBJ2-1, with 11 bases aligning to TRBD2. After removal of 2 bases from V and 4 bases from J, the junction contained 4 bases not matched to a gene. The CDR3 loop spans 16 amino acids. Germline V gene lookup returns CDR1 MNHEY and CDR2 SMNVEV (reference sequence). In nucleotides, the CDR3 is TGTGCCAGCAGTTTAGAGGGACTAGCGGAGTACAATGAGCAGTTCTTC. This encodes CASSLEGLAEYNEQFF.

The genes are TRBV2 and TRBJ2-5; 8 bases are a match to TRBD2. This CDR3 comprises 17 residues. With 7 bases clipped from V and 0 bases from J, the junction kept 13 bases outside the gene matches. The germline V gene has CDR1 SNHLY and CDR2 FYNNEI. The CDR3 sequence: CASTERRSGTYQETQYF. The DNA of the CDR3 is TGTGCCAGCACCGAACGTCGTAGCGGGACGTACCAAGAGACCCAGTACTTC. Full variable domain (rest looked up from reference TRBV2 and TRBJ2-5): EPEVTQTPSHQVTQMGQEVILRCVPISNHLYFYWYRQILGQKVEFLVSFYNNEISEKSEIFDDQFSVERPDGSNFTLKIRSTKLEDSAMYFCASTERRSGTYQETQYFGPGTRLLVL.

The gene calls are TRBV7-9 and TRBJ1-6; D perhaps matches TRBD1 (5 bases). The V gene lost 1 base and the J gene lost 7 bases, with 11 bases spanning the gap. Germline V CDR1 and CDR2: SEHNR, FQNEAQ (reference sequence). There are 15 residues in the CDR3. CDR3 amino acids: CASSLGQGRNSPLHF. For the CDR3, the DNA is TGTGCCAGCAGCTTAGGGCAGGGACGGAATTCACCCCTCCACTTT.

This clone was detected only a few times. V gene TRBV5-1 combines with J gene TRBJ2-2; a possible D gene is TRBD1 (5 bases). Germline loops: CDR1 SGHRS, CDR2 YFSETQ. This CDR3 spans 14 amino acids. The V gene lost 5 bases and the J gene lost 2 bases, with 10 bases spanning the gap. The CDR3, as DNA: TGCGCCAGCAGTCAGGGCCTTAACACCGGGGAGCTGTTTTTT. It yields the protein CASSQGLNTGELFF.

The chain combines TRBV10-1 with TRBJ2-3; D gene ambiguous. Between the trimmed V and J ends, which lost 10 bases and 4 bases, there was a span of 3 bases. CDR3 length equals 9 residues. Germline CDR1 and CDR2: WNHNN and SYGVQD (reference sequence). The CDR3 region has the DNA TGCGCCAAACCAGATACGCAGTATTTT. The encoded protein is CAKPDTQYF.

The chain is built from TRBV6-5 and TRBJ1-1; D is unresolved. Trimming shortened V by 5 bases and J by 2 bases, and 15 bases separated the two germline ends. Germline V CDR1 and CDR2: MNHEY, SVGAGI. The CDR3 runs 15 residues. CDR3 amino acids: CASSQRRGINTEAFF. CDR3 coding DNA: TGTGCCAGCAGTCAGAGACGAGGGATAAACACTGAAGCTTTCTTT.

This chain's CDR3 is CSVGDRGFNNEQFF. The CDR3, as DNA: TGCAGCGTTGGCGACAGGGGGTTTAACAATGAGCAGTTCTTC. This chain joins TRBV29-1 and TRBJ2-1; 9 nucleotides match TRBD1. The V gene end was trimmed by 4 bases and the J gene end by 5 bases; junction bases not matched to a gene: 6. Germline-derived CDR1 and CDR2 are SQVTM and ANQGSEA. There are 14 residues in the CDR3.

The genes are TRBV14 and TRBJ1-4, with TRBD1 matching 8 bases. Per germline, CDR1 SGHDN and CDR2 FVKESK. Trimming cost V 0 bases and J 11 bases; bases outside gene matches: 8. This CDR3 has 15 residues. This chain's CDR3 is CASSQEARGRPKLFF. The CDR3, as DNA: TGTGCCAGCAGCCAAGAAGCCAGGGGGCGGCCTAAACTGTTTTTT.

CDR3 residues: CASSQETSNQPQHF. The CDR3 DNA reads as TGCGCCAGCAGCCAAGAGACTAGCAATCAGCCCCAGCATTTT. This sequence joins TRBV4-1 and TRBJ1-5; D not resolved. V was clipped by 0 bases and J by 0 bases, with 3 bases between them. The length of the CDR3 is 14 residues. Per the germline V gene, CDR1 is MGHRA and CDR2 is YSYEKL.

The rearrangement joins TRBV2 to TRBJ2-5; no definite D call. V gave up 4 bases and J gave up 5 bases, with 5 bases separating them. The CDR3 is 11 amino acids. Germline V gene lookup returns CDR1 SNHLY and CDR2 FYNNEI. The CDR3 DNA sequence: TGTGCCAGCAGTGTTGATGAGACCCAGTACTTC. This translates into CASSVDETQYF.

The chain has TRBV6-1 and TRBJ2-1; D is unclear. Germline CDR1 is MNHNS and CDR2 is SASEGT. Trimming pared 1 base from V and 0 bases from J, leaving 10 bases between. The CDR3 runs 16 residues. The CDR3 is CASSEDRSRSYNEQFF. The DNA of the CDR3 is TGTGCCAGCAGTGAAGATCGGTCTCGCTCCTACAATGAGCAGTTCTTC.

The rearrangement uses TRBV18 and TRBJ2-5; weak D call: TRBD2 (6 bases). The DNA end is more similar to TRBJ2-7, so the J call may be wrong. The CDR3 runs 15 residues. The germline V gene has CDR1 KGHSH and CDR2 LQKENI. CDR3 residues: CASSPWIPSANEQYF. Here the CDR3 DNA reads TGTGCCAGCTCACCATGGATTCCTAGCGCCAACGAGCAGTACTTC.

V is TRBV18 and J is TRBJ2-7; possibly TRBD1 for D (7 bases). From germline, CDR1 is KGHSH and CDR2 LQKENI. This CDR3 is 16 amino acids long. Trimming took off 5 bases at V and 0 bases at J, with 17 bases between the two ends. The CDR3: CASSEGAAGSSYEQYF. The CDR3 DNA follows: TGTGCCAGCTCAGAGGGGGCGGCCGGGAGCTCCTACGAGCAGTACTTC.

The gene calls are TRBV30 and TRBJ2-7; TRBD2 matches 14 bases. With V trimmed by 0 bases and J by 6 bases, 7 bases remained unmatched. Per germline, CDR1 GTSNPN and CDR2 SVGIG (reference sequence). The CDR3 extends over 16 amino acids. As DNA, the CDR3 is TGTGCCTGGAGTGTACTTGGGACTAGCGGGAGCGGCGAGCAGTACTTC. Translated: CAWSVLGTSGSGEQYF.

This chain connects TRBV7-2 to TRBJ1-6; no firm D call. The CDR3 is 14 amino acids. Trimming removed 3 bases at V and 7 bases at J, with 10 bases between. Germline CDR1 is SGHTA and CDR2 is FQGNSA. CDR3 loop: CASSLANGNSPLHF. DNA of the CDR3: TGTGCCAGCAGCTTGGCCAATGGGAATTCACCCCTCCACTTT.

The V and J genes are TRBV7-2 and TRBJ1-2, with no clear D. V lost 1 base and J 4 bases, leaving 10 bases between the germline ends. Germline V gives CDR1 SGHTA, CDR2 FQGNSA. The CDR3 runs 14 residues. The CDR3 DNA reads as TGTGCCAGCAGCTTAGGCGGAGTATCCTATGGCTACACCTTC. This encodes CASSLGGVSYGYTF.